Listed below are T cell receptor beta chains from one sample, sequenced in a study of OX40 agonist ivuxolimab in advanced cancers. Only in-frame clones appear in the TCRdb table, and some are missing; sequencing was by immunoSEQ multiplex PCR. The sample holds 70,000 or so clones, around nine tenths seen once. The input for sequencing was CD4+ or CD8+ T cells sorted from blood, taken in a trial of the OX40 agonist ivuxolimab. The receptors originated from an adult with an advanced solid tumor such as melanoma, head and neck, liver or kidney cancer. The conserved cysteine and the conserved F or W are not part of the CDR3 here. Each record gives: V gene, J gene, clone size, CDR3 protein. Where a row states a size, it is once, few, many or the class of an expanded clone; other rows omit it.

v_call: TRBV29-1
j_call: TRBJ2-5
clone_size: .
cdr3_aa: SVVATGRQETQY

v_call: TRBV19
j_call: TRBJ1-1
clone_size: .
cdr3_aa: ASSRDRNTEAF

v_call: TRBV7-2
j_call: TRBJ2-3
clone_size: .
cdr3_aa: ASSLGQRTDTQY

v_call: TRBV18
j_call: TRBJ1-1
clone_size: .
cdr3_aa: ASSRSTGGMTEAF

v_call: TRBV19
j_call: TRBJ1-2
clone_size: .
cdr3_aa: ASSIGGRGYT

v_call: TRBV7-8
j_call: TRBJ2-7
clone_size: .
cdr3_aa: ASSAQQGNYEQY

v_call: TRBV6-5
j_call: TRBJ1-1
clone_size: .
cdr3_aa: ASSYLGAGTEAF

v_call: TRBV2
j_call: TRBJ1-5
clone_size: .
cdr3_aa: ASSPRGAGSNQPQH

v_call: TRBV18
j_call: TRBJ2-5
clone_size: .
cdr3_aa: ASSNGQQETQY

v_call: TRBV4-3
j_call: TRBJ1-4
clone_size: once
cdr3_aa: ASSQDDGVDNEKLF

v_call: TRBV7-9
j_call: TRBJ2-2
clone_size: .
cdr3_aa: ASSFGPGGTGELF

v_call: TRBV30
j_call: TRBJ1-1
clone_size: .
cdr3_aa: AWSVKFNTEAF

v_call: TRBV19
j_call: TRBJ1-5
clone_size: .
cdr3_aa: ASSIEGGQGQPQH

v_call: TRBV5-8
j_call: TRBJ1-2
clone_size: .
cdr3_aa: ASSSGPSLGYT

v_call: TRBV5-1
j_call: TRBJ1-2
clone_size: medium-sized
cdr3_aa: ASSAGDKNYGYT

v_call: TRBV27
j_call: TRBJ2-1
clone_size: .
cdr3_aa: ASGVYRGVANEQF

v_call: TRBV5-3
j_call: TRBJ2-3
clone_size: .
cdr3_aa: AIHRTPSVDTQY

v_call: TRBV7-7
j_call: TRBJ2-1
clone_size: .
cdr3_aa: ASSLAGGREQF

v_call: TRBV28
j_call: TRBJ2-7
clone_size: few
cdr3_aa: ASSETGTGGSEQY